The clone carrying this TCR beta chain showed up just once. Specified treatment: preoperative locoregional IRX-2 cytokine immunotherapy. This phase Ib study tested locoregional IRX-2 cytokine immunotherapy given before surgery. These data come from a study of preoperative IRX-2 immunotherapy in early breast cancer. The data were produced by immunoSEQ multiplex PCR, yet TCRdb's version contains in-frame clones alone and is incomplete. The table records under 15,000 clones, approximately 91% of them present only once. This clonotype was obtained from a human donor with breast cancer. The sample was acquired from a patient treated with IRX-2 immunotherapy.

The CDR3 protein is CASSPGTEGRGNTIYF. For the CDR3, the DNA is TGCGCCAGCAGCCCCGGGACAGAGGGTAGAGGAAACACCATATATTTT. V and J are TRBV5-1 and TRBJ1-3; 7 bases are a match to TRBD1. CDR1 is SGHRS and CDR2 is YFSETQ in the germline V gene. The CDR3 runs 16 residues. V lost 4 bases, J lost 4 bases, and 11 bases stayed unmatched.